The clone carrying this TCR beta chain was found a few times. The junction departs from germline at one end; a sequencing error may be responsible. Germline V gives CDR1 SGHNT, CDR2 YENEEA. The CDR3 consists of 14 residues. Stated time point: patch test 2, 6 weeks after DPC sensitization. Treatment of the sample: therapeutic diphenylcyclopropenone sensitization with weekly scalp DPC. The sample belongs to a study of human T cells and chemical hapten exposure. TCRdb called the RACE reads again in MiXCR, with one record for every CDR3 protein. The sample holds 80,000 to 95,000 distinct CDR3 sequences, about 10% seen once.

This chain uses TRBV11-3 with TRBJ2-1; D possibly corresponds to TRBD1 (6 bases). This specimen consisted of whole blood, obtained in connection with sensitization to the hapten diphenylcyclopropenone (DPC). The TCR originated in a man in his forties or fifties with alopecia areata. Some clones in this sample may be carry-over from other donors' samples. CDR3: CASSLGSRDKEQFF. The CDR3 nucleotides read TGTGCCAGCAGCTTAGGCTCCCGGGACAAAGAGCAGTTCTTC.